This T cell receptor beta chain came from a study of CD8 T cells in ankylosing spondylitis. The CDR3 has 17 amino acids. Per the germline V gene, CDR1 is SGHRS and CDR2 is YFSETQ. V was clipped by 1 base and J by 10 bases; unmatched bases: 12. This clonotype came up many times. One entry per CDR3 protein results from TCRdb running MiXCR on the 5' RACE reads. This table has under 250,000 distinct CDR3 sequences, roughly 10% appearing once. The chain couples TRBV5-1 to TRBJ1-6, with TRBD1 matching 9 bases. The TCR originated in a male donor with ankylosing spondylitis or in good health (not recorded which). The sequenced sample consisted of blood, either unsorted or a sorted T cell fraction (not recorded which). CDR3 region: CASSLPGTGTGVSPLHF. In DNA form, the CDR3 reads TGCGCCAGCAGCTTGCCCGGGACAGGGACGGGGGTATCACCCCTCCACTTT.